The 30 T cell receptor beta chains in this list originate from one sample, sequenced in a study of blood T cells in healthy people across ages. It was with a sample-barcoded 5' primer and a J-beta primer mix that a second PCR of roughly 7 to 12 cycles was run. TCRdb used MiXCR to reprocess the 5' RACE reads, holding one entry per CDR3 protein. The profile shows roughly 1,100,000 distinct CDR3 sequences, around 27% of them singletons. These data also formed part of another study, on T cells of mothers and their children.

The sequenced sample consisted of blood. These receptors were obtained from a girl aged 2 to 10 in good health.

The chain recombines TRBV20-1 with TRBJ2-3; D not resolved. The CDR3 totals 11 residues. The V and J ends lost 1 base and 5 bases respectively, with 4 bases between them. Germline V gene sequence: CDR1 DFQATT, CDR2 SNEGSKA (reference sequence). The CDR3 sequence is CSARVGDTQYF. The CDR3, as DNA: TGCAGTGCTAGAGTGGGAGATACGCAGTATTTT.

The chain recombines TRBV20-1 with TRBJ1-1; no reliable D call. CDR1 is DFQATT and CDR2 is SNEGSKA in the germline V gene (reference sequence). The CDR3 consists of 15 residues. Trimming left V 3 bases short and J 3 bases short, with 17 bases between. CDR3 sequence: CSASPSRPLDTEAFF. The CDR3 DNA is TGCAGTGCTAGTCCGAGTCGGCCGCTGGACACTGAAGCTTTCTTT.

This clonotype has only a few counts. The chain employs TRBV12-3 or TRBV12-4 and TRBJ1-3; D gene ambiguous. V lost 3 bases, J lost 0 bases, and 15 bases lay in between. The CDR3 is 17 residues long. CDR3 nucleotide sequence: TGTGCCAGCAGTTTCCCAGGTCAAAGCTTCTCTGGAAACACCATATATTTT. This gives the protein CASSFPGQSFSGNTIYF.

This sequence joins TRBV2 and TRBJ2-2; D gene unclear. Germline CDR1 reads SNHLY; CDR2 reads FYNNEI. The CDR3 is 15 residues long. V was shortened by 6 bases and J by 2 bases, with 13 bases between the two germline ends. The CDR3 is CASRYIAANTGELFF. CDR3 DNA: TGTGCCAGCAGATACATCGCAGCTAACACCGGGGAGCTGTTTTTT.

In its sample, this clonotype was seen a few times. The chain carries TRBV7-9 and TRBJ2-5; 11 bases map to TRBD2. With the DNA end fitting TRBJ2-7 better, the J assignment may be wrong. The CDR3 is 14 residues long. Germline V gene sequence: CDR1 SEHNR, CDR2 FQNEAQ (reference sequence). CDR3 amino acids: CASSSLAGGDEQYF. The CDR3 DNA reads as TGTGCCAGCAGCTCTCTAGCGGGGGGAGACGAGCAGTACTTC.

The gene calls are TRBV29-1 and TRBJ2-5; D possibly uses TRBD1 or TRBD2 (5 bases each). The CDR3 loop spans 11 amino acids. Germline V gene data show CDR1 as SQVTM and CDR2 as ANQGSEA. Trimming stripped 4 bases from V and 11 bases from J, with 14 bases between. The CDR3 DNA reads as TGCAGCGTTGGCAGGGAAGGGGAGCAGTACTTC. This codes for CSVGREGEQYF.

The chain is built from TRBV10-3 and TRBJ1-5; TRBD1 aligns across 7 bases. Germline CDR1 is ENHRY and CDR2 is SYGVKD. Losses at the gene ends were 3 bases for V and 2 bases for J; bases not matched to a gene: 7. This CDR3 has 16 amino acids. Here the CDR3 DNA reads TGTGCCATCAGTGATTCACAGGGGAGCGGCAATCAGCCCCAGCATTTT. Its protein product is CAISDSQGSGNQPQHF.

This sequence joins TRBV12-3 or TRBV12-4 and TRBJ1-3; the D is unclear. This CDR3 is built from 16 residues. Deletions cut 2 bases from V and 3 bases from J, with 14 bases between. CDR3 DNA sequence: TGTGCCAGCAGTTTAAGCCCCCAGGAGATTGGAAACACCATATATTTT. Protein product: CASSLSPQEIGNTIYF.

This chain joins TRBV29-1 and TRBJ2-5; D ambiguous. Per the germline V gene, CDR1 is SQVTM and CDR2 is ANQGSEA. This CDR3 is built from 11 residues. Trimming left V 7 bases short and J 5 bases short, with 11 bases between. In DNA form, the CDR3 reads TGCAGCGGTGGGGATGGGGAGACCCAGTACTTC. The encoded protein is CSGGDGETQYF.

This clonotype was counted only a few times. V and J are TRBV29-1 and TRBJ1-4, with TRBD1 as a possible D gene (5 bases). The CDR3 loop spans 14 amino acids. V was clipped by 7 bases and J by 6 bases, with 18 bases between them. Germline V gene lookup returns CDR1 SQVTM and CDR2 ANQGSEA. In DNA form, the CDR3 reads TGCAGCGGGAGTCCCGGGACGGATCATGAAAAACTGTTTTTT. Translating it yields CSGSPGTDHEKLFF.

The chain links TRBV29-1 to TRBJ2-5, with 8 bases aligning to TRBD2. The trim removed 4 bases at V and 3 bases at J, leaving 4 bases unmatched. CDR3 length equals 13 residues. Germline V gives CDR1 SQVTM, CDR2 ANQGSEA. In DNA, the CDR3 is TGCAGCGTTGGGGGACTAGGGGAAGAGACCCAGTACTTC. Protein product: CSVGGLGEETQYF.

The chain has TRBV12-3 or TRBV12-4 and TRBJ1-5, with no clear D. V lost 6 bases and J lost 0, with 15 bases in between. The CDR3 sequence is 16 residues long. The CDR3, as DNA: TGTGCCAGCAGCCTAAACCGGGATTCTAGCAATCAGCCCCAGCATTTT. This gives the protein CASSLNRDSSNQPQHF.

V and J are TRBV5-1 and TRBJ1-2; 12 bases agree with TRBD1. V was pared by 2 bases and J by 6 bases, with 11 bases of the junction left unmatched. The CDR3 length is 17 residues. Per germline, CDR1 SGHRS and CDR2 YFSETQ. The CDR3 loop reads CASSLTGQGARGNGYTF. Written as DNA, the CDR3 is TGCGCCAGCAGCTTAACGGGACAGGGGGCTCGGGGAAATGGCTACACCTTC.

Only a few counts were recorded for this clonotype. The V call is TRBV27, the J call TRBJ2-3; the D is unclear. The length of the CDR3 is 13 residues. V dropped 5 bases and J dropped 4 bases, with 10 bases sitting between them. Per the germline V gene, CDR1 is MNHEY and CDR2 is SMNVEV (reference sequence). The chain's CDR3 is CASSTIKADTQYF. CDR3 nucleotide sequence: TGTGCCAGCAGTACCATTAAGGCAGATACGCAGTATTTT.

The V call is TRBV3-1, the J call TRBJ2-5; the D call may be TRBD1 or TRBD2 (5 bases each). Looked up from germline, CDR1 is LGHDT and CDR2 is YNNKEL (reference sequence). V was trimmed by 0 bases and J by 11 bases, leaving 22 bases between them. The CDR3 contains 16 residues. The CDR3: CASSQDNEGGQGRQYF. The CDR3 nucleotides are TGTGCCAGCAGCCAAGATAACGAAGGCGGGCAGGGACGGCAGTACTTC.

This clonotype has just a few counts. The chain couples TRBV15 to TRBJ2-7, with D perhaps TRBD2 (6 bases). The CDR3 runs 15 residues. The V gene lost 5 bases and the J gene lost 5 bases, with 19 bases spanning the gap. Germline V gene sequence: CDR1 LNHNV, CDR2 YYDKDF (reference sequence). The CDR3 is CATSGGARDRHEQYF. In nucleotides, the CDR3 is TGTGCCACCAGCGGCGGGGCGCGGGACCGTCACGAGCAGTACTTC.

The V and J genes are TRBV2 and TRBJ1-4, with D possibly being TRBD1 (5 bases). V was pared by 6 bases and J by 8 bases, with 13 bases between. From germline, CDR1 is SNHLY and CDR2 FYNNEI. This CDR3 has 13 residues. The CDR3 region is CASRFSGTEKLFF. The CDR3 bases are TGTGCCAGCAGATTCTCCGGGACCGAAAAACTGTTTTTT.

This chain connects TRBV3-1 to TRBJ2-4; 8 positions match TRBD1. CDR1 and CDR2 (germline): LGHDT, YNNKEL (reference sequence). The CDR3 is 17 residues long. V shed 3 bases and J 6 bases; nucleotides not matched to a gene: 13. The CDR3 nucleotides are TGTGCCAGCAGCCAGCAGGGGGCCCGTTCCTTCGGAAACATTCAGTACTTC. This translates into CASSQQGARSFGNIQYF.

The V gene is TRBV6-5, the J gene TRBJ2-4; a possible D gene is TRBD2 (6 bases). Germline CDR1 and CDR2: MNHEY and SVGAGI. CDR3 size: 11 residues. V was shortened by 5 bases and J by 11 bases, with 10 bases between the two germline ends. CDR3 in amino acids: CASSGGEVQYF. CDR3 in DNA: TGTGCCAGCAGTGGAGGGGAGGTTCAGTACTTC.

This clonotype was seen a few times. The chain carries TRBV6-2 or TRBV6-3 and TRBJ2-5; D is perhaps TRBD1 or TRBD2 (5 bases each). TRBJ2-7 matches the DNA end more closely, so the J call is doubtful. This CDR3 has 17 residues. Germline loops: CDR1 MNHEY, CDR2 SVGEGT. CDR3 sequence (DNA): TGTGCCAGCAGCCATCGGGACCGTCCCCCTTTCTCCTACGAGCAGTACTTC. Translating gives CASSHRDRPPFSYEQYF.

As to this clonotype: A junction boundary mismatches the germline segment, possibly from a read error. The V call is TRBV9, the J call TRBJ1-1; 8 bases map to TRBD1. The CDR3 is made up of 18 amino acids. CDR1 is SGDLS, CDR2 YYNGEE, per germline. CDR3 DNA sequence: TGTGCCAGCAGCGCCTTTGGACAGGCTTACAGGGGGAACACTGAAGCCTTCTTT. The encoded protein is CASSAFGQAYRGNTEAFF.

This clonotype was detected a few times. This chain connects TRBV19 to TRBJ2-5; D unresolved. Trimming stripped 2 bases from V and 2 bases from J, with 6 bases between. CDR1 is LNHDA and CDR2 is SQIVND in the germline V gene (reference sequence). The CDR3 spans 13 residues. The CDR3 DNA reads TGTGCCAGTAGTATAACCAGACAAGAGACCCAGTACTTC. It encodes CASSITRQETQYF.

J is TRBJ2-1 and V is TRBV7-3, with TRBD2 matching over 12 bases. Germline V lookup: CDR1 SGHTA, CDR2 FQGTGA. The V and J ends lost 5 bases and 8 bases, in that order; junction bases with no gene match: 7. CDR3 length: 15 residues. The CDR3 region is CASSGGTSGFHEQFF. The CDR3 nucleotides are TGTGCCAGCAGCGGTGGGACTAGCGGGTTCCATGAGCAGTTCTTC.

This clonotype turned up a few times. V usage is TRBV27 and J usage is TRBJ2-1, with D perhaps TRBD1 or TRBD2 (5 bases each). The J call may be in error: the DNA end matches TRBJ2-5 better. The CDR3 covers 14 residues. The germline gives CDR1 MNHEY, CDR2 SMNVEV (reference sequence). The chain's CDR3 is CASSLVAWGETQYF. The CDR3 nucleotides are TGTGCCAGCAGTTTGGTCGCTTGGGGGGAGACCCAGTACTTC.

The rearrangement joins TRBV4-3 to TRBJ1-2, with 7 bases that match TRBD1. The V and J ends lost 4 bases and 10 bases, in that order; junction bases with no gene match: 21. The germline V gene encodes CDR1 LGHNA and CDR2 YSLEER. The CDR3 extends over 17 amino acids. The CDR3 protein is CASSPRDSHPGVNDYTF. As DNA, the CDR3 is TGCGCCAGCAGCCCCCGGGACAGCCACCCGGGGGTAAATGACTACACCTTC.

This clonotype was counted only a few times. J is TRBJ2-3 and V is TRBV6-1; D may match TRBD1 or TRBD2 (6 bases each). Germline lookup yields CDR1 MNHNS and CDR2 SASEGT. The V and J ends lost 7 bases and 6 bases respectively, with 11 bases between them. The CDR3 extends over 12 amino acids. In DNA, the CDR3 is TGTGCCAGCAACCGGGGGCCCGATACGCAGTATTTT. Translation gives CASNRGPDTQYF.

V usage is TRBV20-1 and J usage is TRBJ1-6; a weak D match, TRBD1 (5 bases). CDR3 length equals 13 residues. Germline CDR1 DFQATT, CDR2 SNEGSKA (reference sequence). Trimming took 6 bases from V and 8 from J, leaving 14 bases between them. The CDR3 region has the DNA TGCAGTGCAACCTTGGGAGGGGATTCACCCCTCCACTTT. Amino acids: CSATLGGDSPLHF.

With regard to this clonotype: At one boundary the junction diverges from the germline segment, which might be a read error. This chain uses TRBV29-1 with TRBJ2-1, with 7 bases that match TRBD1. Germline CDR1 is SQVTM and CDR2 is ANQGSEA. The CDR3 extends over 15 amino acids. CDR3 DNA: TGCAGCGTTCTTTTGACAGGGAGCTCCTACAATGATCAGTTCTTC. It translates to CSVLLTGSSYNDQFF.

The CDR3 reads CASSQPLGWGTGELFF. CDR3 in DNA: TGTGCCAGCAGCCAACCGCTGGGGTGGGGCACCGGGGAGCTGTTTTTT. The V and J genes are TRBV14 and TRBJ2-2; D not certain. V shed 2 bases and J shed 4 bases, with 14 bases lying between them. This CDR3 region has 16 residues. Germline CDR1 SGHDN, CDR2 FVKESK.

The V and J genes are TRBV11-2 and TRBJ1-4; D gene unclear. CDR1 SGHAT and CDR2 FQNNGV come from the germline V gene. The CDR3 totals 16 residues. The germline V and J ends were trimmed by 0 bases and 6 bases, with 14 bases remaining between them. The CDR3, as DNA: TGTGCCAGCAGCTTAGATAGGGCTGAGTTGGATGAAAAACTGTTTTTT. Protein product: CASSLDRAELDEKLFF.